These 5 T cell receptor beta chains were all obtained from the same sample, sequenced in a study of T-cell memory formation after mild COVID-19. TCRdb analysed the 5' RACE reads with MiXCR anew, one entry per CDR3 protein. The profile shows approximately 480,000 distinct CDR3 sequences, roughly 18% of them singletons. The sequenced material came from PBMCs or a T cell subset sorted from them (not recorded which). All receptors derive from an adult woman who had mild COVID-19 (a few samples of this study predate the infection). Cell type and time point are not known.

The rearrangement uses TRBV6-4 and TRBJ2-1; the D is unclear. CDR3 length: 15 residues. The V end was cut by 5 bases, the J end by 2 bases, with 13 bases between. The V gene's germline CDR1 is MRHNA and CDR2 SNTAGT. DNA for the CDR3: TGTGCCAGCAGTTTATCCCCCGGACCCTACAATGAGCAGTTCTTC. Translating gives CASSLSPGPYNEQFF.

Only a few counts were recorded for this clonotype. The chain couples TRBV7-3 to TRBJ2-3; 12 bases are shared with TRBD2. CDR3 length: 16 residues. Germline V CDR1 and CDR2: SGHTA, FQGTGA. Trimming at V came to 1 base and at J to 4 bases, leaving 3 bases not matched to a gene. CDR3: CASSLRASGGADTQYF. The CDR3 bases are TGTGCCAGCAGCTTAAGGGCTAGCGGGGGGGCAGATACGCAGTATTTT.

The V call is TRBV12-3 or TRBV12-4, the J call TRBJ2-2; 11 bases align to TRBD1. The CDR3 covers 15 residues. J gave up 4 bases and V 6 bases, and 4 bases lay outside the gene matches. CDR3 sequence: CASSPGTGGTGELFF. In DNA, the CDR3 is TGTGCCAGCAGCCCTGGGACAGGGGGCACCGGGGAGCTGTTTTTT.

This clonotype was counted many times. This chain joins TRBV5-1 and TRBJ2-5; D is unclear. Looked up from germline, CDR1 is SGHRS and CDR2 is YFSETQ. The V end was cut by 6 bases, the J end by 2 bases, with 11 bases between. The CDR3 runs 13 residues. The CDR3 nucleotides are TGCGCCAGCACCATGCTGGGACAAGAGACCCAGTACTTC. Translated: CASTMLGQETQYF.

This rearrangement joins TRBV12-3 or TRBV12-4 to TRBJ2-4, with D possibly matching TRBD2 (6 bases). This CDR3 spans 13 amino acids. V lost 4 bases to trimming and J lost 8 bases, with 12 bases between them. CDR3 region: CASSSTSWDIQYF. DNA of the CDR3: TGTGCCAGCAGTTCTACTAGCTGGGACATTCAGTACTTC.